This T cell receptor (beta chain) was identified in a study of Ad26.COV2.S vaccination and SARS-CoV-2 variants. Study-level points and caveats: TCR breadth and depth analyses may have underestimated total T cell responses.

With regard to this clone: Its target is unknown.

Treatment in this sample: 19 received Ad26.COV2.S at low or high dose, single or two shots; roughly five received placebo; per-sample allocation not given. Sampling occurred on day 63 after the first vaccine or placebo injection. Germline V gene data show CDR1 as MNHEY and CDR2 as SVGAGI. V lost 6 bases and J lost 2, with 13 bases in between. The CDR3 loop spans 14 amino acids. The data were produced by immunoSEQ multiplex PCR, yet TCRdb's version contains in-frame clones alone and is incomplete. The sample contains over 400,000 clones, roughly 87% of which appear only once. This chain links TRBV6-5 with TRBJ1-2; D unresolved. Sequenced here: peripheral blood, sampled in a trial of Ad26.COV2.S vaccine versus placebo. This TCR was sampled from a person between 18 and 65 years old who received the Ad26.COV2.S COVID-19 vaccine or a placebo. CDR3 region: CASSQQDGNYGYTF. The CDR3 coding sequence is TGTGCCAGCAGCCAGCAGGACGGCAACTATGGCTACACCTTC.